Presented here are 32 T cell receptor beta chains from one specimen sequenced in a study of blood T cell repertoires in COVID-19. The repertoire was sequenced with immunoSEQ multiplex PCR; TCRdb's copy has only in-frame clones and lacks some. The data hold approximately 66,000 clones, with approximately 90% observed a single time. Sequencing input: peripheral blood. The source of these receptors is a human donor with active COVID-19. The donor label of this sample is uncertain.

The DNA for the CDR3 is TGTGCCAGCAGCCTTCGGACAGGGTGGTTTCTGTTGGCTTTCTTT. Translating it yields CASSLRTGWFLLAFF. The V gene is TRBV3-1 (or the pseudogene TRBV3-2), the J gene TRBJ1-1; 8 nucleotides match TRBD1. In germline, CDR1 is LGHDT, CDR2 YNNKEL (reference sequence). The CDR3 totals 15 residues. J was trimmed by 11 bases and V by 4 bases; bases with no gene match: 15.

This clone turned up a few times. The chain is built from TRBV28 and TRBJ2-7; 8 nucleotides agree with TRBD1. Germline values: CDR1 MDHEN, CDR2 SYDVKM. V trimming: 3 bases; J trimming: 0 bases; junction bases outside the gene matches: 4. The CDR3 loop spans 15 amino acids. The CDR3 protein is CASSFGTGYSYEQYF. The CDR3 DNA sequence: TGTGCCAGCAGTTTCGGGACAGGCTACTCCTACGAGCAGTACTTC.

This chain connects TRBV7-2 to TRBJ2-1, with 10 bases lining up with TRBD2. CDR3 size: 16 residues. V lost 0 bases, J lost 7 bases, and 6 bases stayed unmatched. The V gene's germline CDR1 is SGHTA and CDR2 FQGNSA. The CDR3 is CASSLAAAGGLNEQFF. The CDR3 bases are TGTGCCAGCAGCTTAGCGGCAGCGGGGGGGTTGAATGAGCAGTTCTTC.

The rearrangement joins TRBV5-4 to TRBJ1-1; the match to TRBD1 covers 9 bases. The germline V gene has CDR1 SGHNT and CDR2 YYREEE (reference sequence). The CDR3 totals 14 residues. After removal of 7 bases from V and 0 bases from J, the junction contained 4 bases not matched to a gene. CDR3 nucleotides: TGTGCCAGCGGGGGGACAGGGTTGAACACTGAAGCTTTCTTT. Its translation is CASGGTGLNTEAFF. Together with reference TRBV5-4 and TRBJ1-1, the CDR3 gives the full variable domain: ETGVTQSPTHLIKTRGQQVTLRCSSQSGHNTVSWYQQALGQGPQFIFQYYREEENGRGNFPPRFSGLQFPNYSSELNVNALELDDSALYLCASGGTGLNTEAFFGQGTRLTVV.

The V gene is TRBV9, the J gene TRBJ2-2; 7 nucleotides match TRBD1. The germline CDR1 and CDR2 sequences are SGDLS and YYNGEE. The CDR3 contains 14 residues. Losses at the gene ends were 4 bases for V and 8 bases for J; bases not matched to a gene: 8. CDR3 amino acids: CASSRQGQPGELFF. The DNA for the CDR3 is TGTGCCAGCAGCCGACAGGGTCAACCGGGGGAGCTGTTTTTT.

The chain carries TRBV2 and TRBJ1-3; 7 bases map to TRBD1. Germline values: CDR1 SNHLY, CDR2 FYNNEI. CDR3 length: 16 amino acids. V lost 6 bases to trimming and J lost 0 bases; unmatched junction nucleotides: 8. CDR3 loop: CASRTGQARSGNTIYF. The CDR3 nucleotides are TGTGCCAGCAGGACAGGACAGGCCCGCTCTGGAAACACCATATATTTT.

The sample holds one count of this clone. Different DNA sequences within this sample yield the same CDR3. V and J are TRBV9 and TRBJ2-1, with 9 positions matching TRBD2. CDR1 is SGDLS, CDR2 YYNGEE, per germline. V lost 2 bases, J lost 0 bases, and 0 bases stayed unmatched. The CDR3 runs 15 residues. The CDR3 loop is CASSVTSGSYNEQFF. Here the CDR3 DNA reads TGTGCCAGCAGCGTGACTAGCGGCTCCTACAATGAGCAGTTCTTC.

CDR3 bases: TGCGCCAGCAGCCAAGATCTTGGAGGGGGGGAGCTGTTTTTT. Translated: CASSQDLGGGELFF. The chain combines TRBV4-3 with TRBJ2-2; tentative D call: TRBD2 (6 bases). The CDR3 covers 14 residues. V was pared by 0 bases and J by 8 bases, with 10 bases between. The germline gives CDR1 LGHNA, CDR2 YSLEER.

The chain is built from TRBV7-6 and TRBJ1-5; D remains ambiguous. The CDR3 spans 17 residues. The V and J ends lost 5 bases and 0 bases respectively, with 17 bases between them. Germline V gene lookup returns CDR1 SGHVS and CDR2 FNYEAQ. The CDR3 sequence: CASSPREPNYSNQPQHF. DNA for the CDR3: TGTGCCAGCAGCCCGAGGGAACCGAATTATAGCAATCAGCCCCAGCATTTT.

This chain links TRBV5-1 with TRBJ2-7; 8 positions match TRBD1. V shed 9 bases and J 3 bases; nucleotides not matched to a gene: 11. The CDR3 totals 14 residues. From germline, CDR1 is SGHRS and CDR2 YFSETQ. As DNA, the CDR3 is TGCGCCACCAAAAGATCAGGGGGCAACTACGAGCAGTACTTC. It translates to CATKRSGGNYEQYF.

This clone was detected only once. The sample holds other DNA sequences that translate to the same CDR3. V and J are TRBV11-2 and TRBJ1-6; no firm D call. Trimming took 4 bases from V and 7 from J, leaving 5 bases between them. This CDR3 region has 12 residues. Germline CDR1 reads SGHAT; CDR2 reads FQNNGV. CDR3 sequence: CASSSLNSPLHF. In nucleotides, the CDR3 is TGTGCCAGCAGCTCCCTAAATTCACCCCTCCACTTT.

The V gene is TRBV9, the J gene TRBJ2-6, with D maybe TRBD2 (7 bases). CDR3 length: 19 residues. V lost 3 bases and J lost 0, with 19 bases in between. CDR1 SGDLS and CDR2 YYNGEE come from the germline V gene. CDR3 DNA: TGTGCCAGCAGCGACCCTCTCGCGGGGGCCATCTCTGGGGCCAACGTCCTGACTTTC. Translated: CASSDPLAGAISGANVLTF.

The CDR3 nucleotides read TGCGCCAGCAGCTTCCCACAGGGCGCCCAGAGCTCCTACAATGAGCAGTTCTTC. This encodes CASSFPQGAQSSYNEQFF. The chain has TRBV5-1 and TRBJ2-1; a weak D match, TRBD1 (6 bases). CDR1 and CDR2 (germline): SGHRS, YFSETQ. Trimming removed 2 bases from V and 0 bases from J, with 18 bases in between. The CDR3 runs 18 residues. The full variable domain, rest sourced from reference TRBV5-1 and TRBJ2-1, is KAGVTQTPRYLIKTRGQQVTLSCSPISGHRSVSWYQQTPGQGLQFLFEYFSETQRNKGNFPGRFSGRQFSNSRSEMNVSTLELGDSALYLCASSFPQGAQSSYNEQFFGPGTRLTVL.

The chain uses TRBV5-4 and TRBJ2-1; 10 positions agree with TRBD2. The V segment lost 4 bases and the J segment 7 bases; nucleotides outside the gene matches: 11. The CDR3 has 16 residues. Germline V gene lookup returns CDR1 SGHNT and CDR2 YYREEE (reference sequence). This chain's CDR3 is CASSPQLAGMSNEQFF. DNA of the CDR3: TGTGCCAGCAGCCCTCAACTAGCGGGAATGTCGAATGAGCAGTTCTTC.

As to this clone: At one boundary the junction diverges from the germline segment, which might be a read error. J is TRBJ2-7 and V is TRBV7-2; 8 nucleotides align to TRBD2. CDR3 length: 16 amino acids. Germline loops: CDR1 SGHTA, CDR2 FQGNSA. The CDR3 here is CASSLVSFASGGRTIF. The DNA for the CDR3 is TGTGCCAGCAGCTTAGTCTCGTTTGCCTCGGGCGGGAGGACAATCTTC.

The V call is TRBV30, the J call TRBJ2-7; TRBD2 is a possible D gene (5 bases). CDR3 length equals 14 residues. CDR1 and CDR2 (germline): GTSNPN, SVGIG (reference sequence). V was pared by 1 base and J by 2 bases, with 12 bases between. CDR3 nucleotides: TGTGCCTGGAGTGGGCTAGCTGTTACCTACGAGCAGTACTTC. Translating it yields CAWSGLAVTYEQYF. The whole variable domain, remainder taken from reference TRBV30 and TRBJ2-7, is SQTIHQWPATLVQPVGSPLSLECTVEGTSNPNLYWYRQAAGRGLQLLFYSVGIGQISSEVPQNLSASRPQDRQFILSSKKLLLSDSGFYLCAWSGLAVTYEQYFGPGTRLTVT.

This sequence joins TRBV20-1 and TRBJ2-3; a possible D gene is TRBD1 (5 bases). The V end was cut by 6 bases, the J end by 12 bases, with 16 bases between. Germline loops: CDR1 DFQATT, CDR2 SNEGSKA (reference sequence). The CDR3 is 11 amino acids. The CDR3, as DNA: TGCAGTGCCCCGGGCCAGGGCCACCAGTATTTT. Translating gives CSAPGQGHQYF.

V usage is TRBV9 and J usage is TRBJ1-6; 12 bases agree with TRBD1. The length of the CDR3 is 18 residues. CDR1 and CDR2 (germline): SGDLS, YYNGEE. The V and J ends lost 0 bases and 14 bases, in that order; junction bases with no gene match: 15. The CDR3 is CASSVEGGGQGAPVTLHF. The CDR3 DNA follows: TGTGCCAGCAGCGTAGAAGGAGGGGGACAGGGGGCTCCTGTGACCCTCCACTTT. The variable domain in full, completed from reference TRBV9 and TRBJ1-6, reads DSGVTQTPKHLITATGQRVTLRCSPRSGDLSVYWYQQSLDQGLQFLIQYYNGEERAKGNILERFSAQQFPDLHSELNLSSLELGDSALYFCASSVEGGGQGAPVTLHFGNGTRLTVT.

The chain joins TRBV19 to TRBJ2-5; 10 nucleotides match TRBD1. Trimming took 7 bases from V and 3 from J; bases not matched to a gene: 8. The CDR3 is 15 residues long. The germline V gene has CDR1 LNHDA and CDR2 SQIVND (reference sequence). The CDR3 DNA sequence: TGTGCCAGTACCTCTAAGGGGACAGGGGAAGAGACCCAGTACTTC. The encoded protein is CASTSKGTGEETQYF.

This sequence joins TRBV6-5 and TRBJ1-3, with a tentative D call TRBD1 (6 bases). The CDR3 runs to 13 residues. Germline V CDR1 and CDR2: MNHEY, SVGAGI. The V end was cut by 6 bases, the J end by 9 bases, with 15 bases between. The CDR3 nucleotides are TGTGCCAGCAGGCGACAGGCAGTGAGCACCATATATTTT. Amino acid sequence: CASRRQAVSTIYF.

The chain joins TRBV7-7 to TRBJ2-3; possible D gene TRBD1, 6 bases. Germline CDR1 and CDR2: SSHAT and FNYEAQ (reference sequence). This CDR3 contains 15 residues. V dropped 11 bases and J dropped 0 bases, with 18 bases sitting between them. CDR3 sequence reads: CALLGSGQSTDTQYF. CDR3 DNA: TGTGCCCTTCTAGGGTCAGGACAGAGCACAGATACGCAGTATTTT. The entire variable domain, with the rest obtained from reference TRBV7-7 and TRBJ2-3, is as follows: GAGVSQSPRYKVTKRGQDVTLRCDPISSHATLYWYQQALGQGPEFLTYFNYEAQPDKSGLPSDRFSAERPEGSISTLTIQRTEQRDSAMYRCALLGSGQSTDTQYFGPGTRLTVL.

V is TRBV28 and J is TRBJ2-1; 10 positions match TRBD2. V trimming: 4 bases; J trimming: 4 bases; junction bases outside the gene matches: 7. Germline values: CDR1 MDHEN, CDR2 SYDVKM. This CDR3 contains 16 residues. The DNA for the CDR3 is TGTGCCAGCAGTTCCACGCTAGCGGGGGAGTACAATGAGCAGTTCTTC. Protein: CASSSTLAGEYNEQFF.

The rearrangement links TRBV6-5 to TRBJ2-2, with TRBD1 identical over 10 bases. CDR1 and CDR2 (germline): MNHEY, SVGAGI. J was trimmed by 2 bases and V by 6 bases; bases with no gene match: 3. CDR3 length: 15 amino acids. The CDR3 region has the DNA TGTGCCAGCAGGAGGGACAGGGGTAACACCGGGGAGCTGTTTTTT. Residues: CASRRDRGNTGELFF.

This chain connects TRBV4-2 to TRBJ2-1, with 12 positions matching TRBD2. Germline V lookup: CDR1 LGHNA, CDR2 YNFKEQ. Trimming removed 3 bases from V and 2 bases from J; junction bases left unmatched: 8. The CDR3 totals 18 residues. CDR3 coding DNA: TGTGCCAGCAGCCATACTTCTAGCGGGGGGGCTGCCTACAATGAGCAGTTCTTC. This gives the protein CASSHTSSGGAAYNEQFF.

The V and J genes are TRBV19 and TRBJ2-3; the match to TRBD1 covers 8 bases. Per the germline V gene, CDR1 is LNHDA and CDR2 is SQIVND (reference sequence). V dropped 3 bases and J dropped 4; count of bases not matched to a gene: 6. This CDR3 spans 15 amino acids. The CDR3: CASSIRRGQADTQYF. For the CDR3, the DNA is TGTGCCAGTAGTATCCGCAGGGGGCAGGCAGATACGCAGTATTTT.

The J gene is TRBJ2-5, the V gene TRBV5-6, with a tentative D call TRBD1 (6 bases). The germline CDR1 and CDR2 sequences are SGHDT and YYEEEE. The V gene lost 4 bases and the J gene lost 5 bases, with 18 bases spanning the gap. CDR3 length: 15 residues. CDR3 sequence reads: CASSPPQQGEETQYF. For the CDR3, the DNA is TGTGCCAGCAGCCCGCCACAACAGGGCGAGGAGACCCAGTACTTC.

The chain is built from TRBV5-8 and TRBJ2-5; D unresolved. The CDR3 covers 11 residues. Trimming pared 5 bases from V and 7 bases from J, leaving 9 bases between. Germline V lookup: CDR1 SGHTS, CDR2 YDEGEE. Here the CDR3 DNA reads TGTGCCAGCAGTTCCGGTTGGACCCAGTACTTC. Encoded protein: CASSSGWTQYF. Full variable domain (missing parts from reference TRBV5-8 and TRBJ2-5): EAGVTQSPTHLIKTRGQQATLRCSPISGHTSVYWYQQALGLGLQFLLWYDEGEERNRGNFPPRFSGRQFPNYSSELNVNALELEDSALYLCASSSGWTQYFGPGTRLLVL.

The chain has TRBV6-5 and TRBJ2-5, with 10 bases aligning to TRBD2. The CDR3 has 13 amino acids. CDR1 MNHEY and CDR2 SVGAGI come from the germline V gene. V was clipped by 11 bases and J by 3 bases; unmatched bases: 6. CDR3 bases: TGTGCCGGACGGACTAGCGGCAAAGAGACCCAGTACTTC. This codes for CAGRTSGKETQYF.

The CDR3 loop is CASSGGLAGFSTDTQYF. The CDR3 bases are TGTGCCAGCAGTGGGGGACTAGCGGGGTTTAGCACAGATACGCAGTATTTT. The V call is TRBV25-1, the J call TRBJ2-3, with TRBD2 identical over 13 bases. After removal of 4 bases from V and 0 bases from J, the junction contained 4 bases not matched to a gene. Germline lookup yields CDR1 MGHDK and CDR2 SYGVNS. This CDR3 contains 17 residues.

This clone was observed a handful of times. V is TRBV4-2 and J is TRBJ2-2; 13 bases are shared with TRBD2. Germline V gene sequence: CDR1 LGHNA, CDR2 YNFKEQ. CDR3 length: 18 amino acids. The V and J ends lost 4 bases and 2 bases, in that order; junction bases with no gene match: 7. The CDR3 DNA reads TGTGCCAGCAGCCGGACTAGCGGGGGCCGAAGTAACACCGGGGAGCTGTTTTTT. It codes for CASSRTSGGRSNTGELFF.

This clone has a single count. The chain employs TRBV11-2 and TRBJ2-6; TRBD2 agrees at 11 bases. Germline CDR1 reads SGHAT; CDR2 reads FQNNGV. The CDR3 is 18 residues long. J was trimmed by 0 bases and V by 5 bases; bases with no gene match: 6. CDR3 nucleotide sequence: TGTGCCAGCAGCCAACTAGCGGGGGCCATCTCTGGGGCCAACGTCCTGACTTTC. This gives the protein CASSQLAGAISGANVLTF.

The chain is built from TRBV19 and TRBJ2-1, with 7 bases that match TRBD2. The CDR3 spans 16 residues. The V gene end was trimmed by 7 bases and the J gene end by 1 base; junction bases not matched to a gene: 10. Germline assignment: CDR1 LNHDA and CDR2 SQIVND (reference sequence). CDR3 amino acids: CASTDSGGWSYNEQFF. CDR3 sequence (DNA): TGTGCCAGTACCGACTCCGGGGGGTGGTCCTACAATGAGCAGTTCTTC. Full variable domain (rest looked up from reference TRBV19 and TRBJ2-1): DGGITQSPKYLFRKEGQNVTLSCEQNLNHDAMYWYRQDPGQGLRLIYYSQIVNDFQKGDIAEGYSVSREKKESFPLTVTSAQKNPTAFYLCASTDSGGWSYNEQFFGPGTRLTVL.